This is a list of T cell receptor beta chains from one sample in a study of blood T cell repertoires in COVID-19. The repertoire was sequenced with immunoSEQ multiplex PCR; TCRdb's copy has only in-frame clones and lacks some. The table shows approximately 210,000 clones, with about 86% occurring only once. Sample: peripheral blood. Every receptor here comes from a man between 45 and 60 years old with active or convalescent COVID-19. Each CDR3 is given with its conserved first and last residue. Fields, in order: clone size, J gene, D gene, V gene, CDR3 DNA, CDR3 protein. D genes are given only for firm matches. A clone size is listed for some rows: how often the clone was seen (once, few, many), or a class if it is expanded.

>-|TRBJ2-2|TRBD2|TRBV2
TGTGCCAGCAGGGGACTAGCGGGGGATCACACCGGGGAGCTGTTTTTT
CASRGLAGDHTGELFF
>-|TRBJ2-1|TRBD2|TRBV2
TGTGCCAGCAGTATGCGAATAGCGGGAGTTGGCAATGAGCAGTTCTTC
CASSMRIAGVGNEQFF
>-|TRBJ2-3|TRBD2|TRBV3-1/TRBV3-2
TGTGCCAGCAGCTTCCTAGCGGCCACAGATACGCAGTATTTT
CASSFLAATDTQYF
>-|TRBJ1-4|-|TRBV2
TGTGCCAGCAGTGGTCAGCGGGGACATAATGAAAAACTGTTTTTT
CASSGQRGHNEKLFF
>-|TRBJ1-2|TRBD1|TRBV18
TGTGCCAGCTCACCGGGACAGGGGCCTTATGGCTACACCTTC
CASSPGQGPYGYTF
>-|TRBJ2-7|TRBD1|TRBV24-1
TGTGCCACCAGTGATTGGCAGGGGGCCTGCGAGCAGTACTTC
CATSDWQGACEQYF
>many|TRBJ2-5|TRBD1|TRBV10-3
TGTGCCATCAGTGACCCCTCGACAGGGGAGGAGACCCAGTACTTC
CAISDPSTGEETQYF
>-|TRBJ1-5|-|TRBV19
TGTGCCAGTAGTATGCAGTATCAGCCCCAGCATTTT
CASSMQYQPQHF
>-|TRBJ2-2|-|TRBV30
TGTGCCTGGGCGAGGGGGGGGAACACCGGGGAGCTGTTTTTT
CAWARGGNTGELFF
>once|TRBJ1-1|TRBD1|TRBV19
TGTGCCAGTAGTATAGATCGAAGGTTCCGCGGGACAGGGACTCTGGGAGCTTTCTTT
CASSIDRRFRGTGTLGAFF
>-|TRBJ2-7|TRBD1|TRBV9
TGTGCCAGCAGCGTAGAGGGGGCCACGGACGAGCAGTACTTC
CASSVEGATDEQYF
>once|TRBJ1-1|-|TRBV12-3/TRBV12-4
TGTGCCAGCAGTTTAGGTGGGAGGGAAGCTTTCTTT
CASSLGGREAFF
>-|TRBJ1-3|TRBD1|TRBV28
TGTGCCATCTTATCTTCAGGGGGCAGAAACACCATATATTTT
CAILSSGGRNTIYF
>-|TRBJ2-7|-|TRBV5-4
TGTGCCAGCAGCTTGGGAAAGGGGGCCTACGAGCAGTACTTC
CASSLGKGAYEQYF
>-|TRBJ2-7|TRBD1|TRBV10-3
TGTGCCATCAGGGGGGACAGGGGATCTCTTAACGAGCAGTACTTC
CAIRGDRGSLNEQYF
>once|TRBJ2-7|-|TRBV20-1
TGCAGTGTTCCGGGAACCTACGAGCAGTACTTC
CSVPGTYEQYF
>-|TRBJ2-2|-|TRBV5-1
TGCGCCAGTACCACGGGGGGCGGCGGGGAGCTGTTTTTT
CASTTGGGGELFF
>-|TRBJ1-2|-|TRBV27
TGTGCCAGCAGTTTACGGGCACCGACAGGCCCTACGCTTGGCTACACCTTC
CASSLRAPTGPTLGYTF
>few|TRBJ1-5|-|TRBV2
TGTGCCAGCAACGACAAGAATAGCAATCAGCCCCAGCATTTT
CASNDKNSNQPQHF
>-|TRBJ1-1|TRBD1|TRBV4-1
TGCGCCAGCAGCCACGAGGGACAGGAATTTTACGGGGGAGCTTTCTTT
CASSHEGQEFYGGAFF
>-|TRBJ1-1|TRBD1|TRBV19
TGTGCCAGTAGTATAACTGGGACAGGGTGGGGGAACACTGAAGCTTTCTTT
CASSITGTGWGNTEAFF
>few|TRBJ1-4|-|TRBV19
TGTGCCAGTAGTATGGTGGAGAAAGGCGAAAAACTGTTTTTT
CASSMVEKGEKLFF
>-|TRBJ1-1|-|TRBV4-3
TGCGCCAGCAGCCAGCGATTACAGATAAACACTGAAGCTTTCTTT
CASSQRLQINTEAFF
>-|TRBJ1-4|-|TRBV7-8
TGTGCCAGCAGCGCGCTCACAGGGCTGTTACCAACTAATGAAAAACTGTTTTTT
CASSALTGLLPTNEKLFF
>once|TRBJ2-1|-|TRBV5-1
TGCGCCAGCAGGTTAGGGCGACGGGGCTCCTACAATGAGCAGTTCTTC
CASRLGRRGSYNEQFF
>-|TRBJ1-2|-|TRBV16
TGTGCCAGCAGCCAAAGGGGTTCTATCGACTATGGCTACACCTTC
CASSQRGSIDYGYTF
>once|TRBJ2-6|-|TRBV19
TGTGCCAGTAGTGCACGGAGCTCTGGGGCCAACGTCCTGACTTTC
CASSARSSGANVLTF
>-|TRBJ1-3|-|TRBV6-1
TGTGCCAGCAGTGAGGAGGTGGGACTCTCTGGAAACACCATATATTTT
CASSEEVGLSGNTIYF
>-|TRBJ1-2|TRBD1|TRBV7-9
TGTGCCAGCAGTTCTGCGGGAGGGGGCTTTGGCTACACCTTC
CASSSAGGGFGYTF
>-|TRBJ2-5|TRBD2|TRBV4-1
TGCGCCAGCAGCCCCAGCCTAGCGGGGTTGGAGACCCAGTACTTC
CASSPSLAGLETQYF
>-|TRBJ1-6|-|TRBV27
TGTGCCAGCAGTTTGATGGGGCTTGGTCATTCACCCCTCCACTTT
CASSLMGLGHSPLHF
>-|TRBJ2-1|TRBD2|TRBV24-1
TGTGCCACCCAGCGGGAGGGCTACAATGAGCAGTTCTTC
CATQREGYNEQFF
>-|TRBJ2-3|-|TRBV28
TGTGCCAGCTCGCAGGAGGGGGCGACAGATACGCAGTATTTT
CASSQEGATDTQYF
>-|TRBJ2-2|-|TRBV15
TGTGCCACCAGCAGACGCGGACAGTCGGCCGGGGAGCTGTTTTTT
CATSRRGQSAGELFF
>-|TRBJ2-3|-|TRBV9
TGTGCCAGCAGCGTAGTACAGCATACAGATACGCAGTATTTT
CASSVVQHTDTQYF
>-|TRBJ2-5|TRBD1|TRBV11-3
TGTGCCAGCAGCTTAGGGGGGACAGGGGGCTCGGAGACCCAGTACTTC
CASSLGGTGGSETQYF
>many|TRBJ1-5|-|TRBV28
TGTGCCAGCAGTAGCGACACGGAAGAGGGTCAGCCCCAGCATTTT
CASSSDTEEGQPQHF
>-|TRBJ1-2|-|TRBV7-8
TGTGCCAGCAGCCCGGGTGGGGCAGGGGTTATCTATGGCTACACCTTC
CASSPGGAGVIYGYTF
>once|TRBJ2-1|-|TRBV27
TGTGCCAGCAGTACCACTGCAGGGTCACCCTACAATGAGCAGTTCTTC
CASSTTAGSPYNEQFF
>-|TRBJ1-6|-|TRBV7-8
TGTGCCAGCCAACCCCCCGTGGGGCGGAATTCACCCCTCCACTTT
CASQPPVGRNSPLHF
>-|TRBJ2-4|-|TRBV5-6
TGTGCCAGCAGCTTGGGGCAGGGAATATTAGCCAAAAACATTCAGTACTTC
CASSLGQGILAKNIQYF
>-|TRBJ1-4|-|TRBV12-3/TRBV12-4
TGTGCCAGCAGTTTATTGGGGGGTAAAAAACTGTTTTTT
CASSLLGGKKLFF
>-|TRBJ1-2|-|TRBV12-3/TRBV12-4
TGTGCCAGCAGTTTAACAGGCGTCTATGGCTACACCTTC
CASSLTGVYGYTF
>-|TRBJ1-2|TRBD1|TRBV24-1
TGTGCCACCAGTACAGGGGGCGGGAATGGCTACACCTTC
CATSTGGGNGYTF
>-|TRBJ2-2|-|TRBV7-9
TGTGCCAGCAGCTTCCCTCTCCCCAAGACACGGAACACCGGGGAGCTGTTTTTT
CASSFPLPKTRNTGELFF
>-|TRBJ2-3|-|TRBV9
TGTGCCAGCAGCTCTAGGGGCCAGAGCACAGATACGCAGTATTTT
CASSSRGQSTDTQYF
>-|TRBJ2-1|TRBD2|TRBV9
TGTGCCAGCAGCGCGACTAGCGGCTCCTACAATGAGCAGTTCTTC
CASSATSGSYNEQFF
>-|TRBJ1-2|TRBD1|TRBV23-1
TGCGCCAGCAGTCATACCACAGGGGCTGACTATGGCTACACCTTC
CASSHTTGADYGYTF
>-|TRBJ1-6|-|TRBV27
TGTGCCAGCAGTTTATTTCCAGGGATCGAATCACCCCTCCACTTT
CASSLFPGIESPLHF
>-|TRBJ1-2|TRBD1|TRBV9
TGTGCCAGCAGCGCCCGGACAGGTGTCTATGGCTACACCTTC
CASSARTGVYGYTF
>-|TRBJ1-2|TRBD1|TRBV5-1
TGCGCCAGCAGCTGGCCCTCCGGGACAGGAATCGATGGCTACACCTTC
CASSWPSGTGIDGYTF
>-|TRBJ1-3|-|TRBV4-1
TGCGCCAGCAGCCAAAGCGCGGGACGGCTCTCTGGAAACACCATATATTTT
CASSQSAGRLSGNTIYF
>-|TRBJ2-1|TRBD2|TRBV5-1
TGCGCCAGCAGCTTGGTGGCTAGCGGGGCCGAGCAGTTCTTC
CASSLVASGAEQFF
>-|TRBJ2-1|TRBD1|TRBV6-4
TGTGCCAGCACCTACCAGGGCCAGGGGGCATACAATGAGCAGTTCTTC
CASTYQGQGAYNEQFF